These 28 T cell receptor beta chains came from one sample sequenced in a study of regulatory T cells in long-lasting Graves disease. The time point here: newly diagnosed GD, antithyroid drugs for less than 3 months. Generation of the TCR library employed RNA extracted from PBMCs. CDR3-region Arm-PCR and iRepertoire HTBI primers produced the TCR beta libraries. MiXCR was run by TCRdb on the multiplex PCR reads, yielding one entry per CDR3 protein. The sample yields over 350,000 distinct CDR3 sequences, around 13% seen once. The same sample was also used in a study of T cells in Graves' hyperthyroidism and ophthalmopathy.

Material: peripheral blood mononuclear cells (PBMCs), obtained at new diagnosis, from a patient treated with antithyroid drugs. The receptor set was obtained from a woman aged 45-65 years with Graves disease.

This clonotype was counted between two and nine times. The rearrangement uses TRBV6-1 and TRBJ2-7; D is possibly TRBD1 or TRBD2 (5 bases each). The length of the CDR3 is 10 residues. In germline, CDR1 is MNHNS, CDR2 SASEGT. V was cut by 9 bases and J by 6 bases, with 9 bases left in between. CDR3 protein: CARGRTEQYF. CDR3 nucleotide sequence: TGTGCCAGGGGACGGACCGAGCAGTACTTC.

This clonotype was observed many times. The rearrangement joins TRBV12-5 to TRBJ2-3; TRBD2 matches 11 bases. This CDR3 contains 16 residues. Germline values: CDR1 LGHNT, CDR2 FRNRAP. The V and J ends lost 7 bases and 0 bases, in that order; junction bases with no gene match: 6. In nucleotides, the CDR3 is TGTGCTAGTGCAGCGGGACTAGCGGAGAGCACAGATACGCAGTATTTT. This sequence encodes CASAAGLAESTDTQYF.

This clonotype was seen only a few times. CDR3 loop: CASSPGVTHEQYF. The CDR3 region has the DNA TGTGCCAGCAGCCCAGGGGTCACCCACGAGCAGTACTTC. This chain connects TRBV5-6 to TRBJ2-7; tentatively, D is TRBD1 (6 bases). Germline-derived CDR1 and CDR2 are SGHDT and YYEEEE. The CDR3 has 13 amino acids. Trimming took off 4 bases at V and 5 bases at J, with 13 bases between the two ends.

As to this clonotype: A much larger clone lies a single base off, so this may be a read error. The gene calls are TRBV3-1 and TRBJ2-1; TRBD2 matches at 9 bases. CDR1 is LGHDT and CDR2 is YNNKEL in the germline V gene (reference sequence). The CDR3 length is 16 residues. In DNA, the CDR3 is TGTGCCAACAGCCAAGCACCACCGGGACTAGCATCTGAGCAGTTCTTC. Translation gives CANSQAPPGLASEQFF.

Comment on this clonotype: An end of the junction does not agree with germline; a read error may underlie this. The CDR3: CAGSLGLVNTEAFF. CDR3 nucleotide sequence: TGTGCCGGCAGTTTAGGTCTGGTTAACACTGAAGCTTTCTTT. The rearrangement uses TRBV27 and TRBJ1-1; D not resolved. This CDR3 is 14 amino acids long. Germline V CDR1 and CDR2: MNHEY, SMNVEV (reference sequence).

Regarding this clonotype: A much larger clonotype is one base distant, so this may be a read error. The V gene is TRBV12-3 or TRBV12-4, the J gene TRBJ2-1; TRBD2 aligns across 9 bases. The CDR3 covers 15 residues. CDR3 amino acids: CASSYSGSTPNGQFF. The CDR3 DNA is TGTGCCAGCTCATATAGCGGGAGTACCCCCAATGGGCAGTTCTTC.

This clonotype has more than one count but fewer than ten. This may be a read error, as it is one base from a much larger clone. The rearrangement links TRBV28 to TRBJ1-2; perhaps TRBD1 as D (6 bases). Per germline, CDR1 MDHEN and CDR2 SYDVKM. This CDR3 contains 14 residues. This CDR3 reads CASSPTGSNYGYAF. CDR3 in DNA: TGTGCCAGCAGCCCTACAGGGAGCAACTATGGCTACGCCTTC.

About this clonotype: The CDR3 end shows no conserved phenylalanine or tryptophan, and so a read error is likely. V is TRBV6-5 and J is TRBJ2-5; D is possibly TRBD1 (5 bases). V gave up 4 bases and J gave up 1 base, with 10 bases separating them. The CDR3 has 14 amino acids. Germline V gene lookup returns CDR1 MNHEY and CDR2 SVGAGI. The CDR3 spells CASSSQTAQETQYS. In nucleotides, the CDR3 is TGTGCCAGCAGTTCCCAGACAGCCCAAGAGACCCAGTACTCC.

This chain links TRBV7-9 with TRBJ2-7, with TRBD2 matching 14 bases. This CDR3 spans 17 amino acids. The trim removed 5 bases at V and 1 base at J, leaving 7 bases unmatched. Germline lookup yields CDR1 SEHNR and CDR2 FQNEAQ (reference sequence). CDR3 residues: CASSLGTSGSYSYEQYF. In DNA, the CDR3 is TGTGCCAGCAGCCTAGGGACTAGCGGGAGTTATTCCTACGAGCAGTACTTC.

This clonotype has just a few counts. This chain links TRBV3-1 with TRBJ1-2; no clear D. Trimming stripped 0 bases from V and 2 bases from J, with 7 bases between. The CDR3 is made up of 14 amino acids. Germline V gene lookup returns CDR1 LGHDT and CDR2 YNNKEL (reference sequence). This CDR3 is CASSQDGRNYGYTF. CDR3 bases: TGTGCCAGCAGCCAAGATGGGAGAAACTATGGCTACACCTTC.

This sequence joins TRBV14 and TRBJ2-2; 8 positions match TRBD2. Germline CDR1 reads SGHDN; CDR2 reads FVKESK. This CDR3 has 16 residues. J lost 5 bases, V lost 4 bases, and 9 bases had no gene match. The CDR3 nucleotides are TGTGCCAGCAGCCTAAACCCGGGACTAGTAACCGGGGAGCTGTTTTTT. This codes for CASSLNPGLVTGELFF.

This clonotype came up a few times. The chain combines TRBV9 with TRBJ2-3; D call uncertain. Trimming took 0 bases from V and 6 from J, leaving 11 bases between them. The CDR3 extends over 14 amino acids. Germline V gene data show CDR1 as SGDLS and CDR2 as YYNGEE. The CDR3 sequence is CASSVVWTEDTQYF. The CDR3 DNA follows: TGTGCCAGCAGCGTAGTCTGGACCGAGGATACGCAGTATTTT. Full variable domain (missing parts from reference TRBV9 and TRBJ2-3): DSGVTQTPKHLITATGQRVTLRCSPRSGDLSVYWYQQSLDQGLQFLIQYYNGEERAKGNILERFSAQQFPDLHSELNLSSLELGDSALYFCASSVVWTEDTQYFGPGTRLTVL.

This clonotype was seen a few times. The chain employs TRBV6-5 and TRBJ1-1, with D tentatively TRBD1 (5 bases). With 2 bases removed from V and 10 bases from J, the gap between germline ends came to 11 bases. The germline V gene encodes CDR1 MNHEY and CDR2 SVGAGI. CDR3 length: 12 residues. The CDR3 region is CASSYRAGLAFF. The DNA for the CDR3 is TGTGCCAGCAGTTACCGGGCAGGGTTAGCTTTCTTT.

In this sample, this clonotype turned up many times. The chain recombines TRBV28 with TRBJ2-7; 9 nucleotides line up with TRBD2. Germline V CDR1 and CDR2: MDHEN, SYDVKM. The ends lost 2 bases at V and 2 bases at J; junction bases unmatched: 4. This CDR3 region has 15 residues. As DNA, the CDR3 is TGTGCCAGCAGTTTAGCGGGAGGGCAAACCTACGAGCAGTACTTC. Residues: CASSLAGGQTYEQYF.

This clonotype was seen at least ten times. The rearrangement joins TRBV7-9 to TRBJ2-2; D not resolved. Germline loops: CDR1 SEHNR, CDR2 FQNEAQ (reference sequence). The V end was cut by 0 bases, the J end by 0 bases, with 11 bases between. This CDR3 contains 17 residues. The CDR3: CASSLAVRLPNTGELFF. CDR3 coding DNA: TGTGCCAGCAGCTTAGCGGTTCGACTGCCGAACACCGGGGAGCTGTTTTTT.

On this clonotype itself: A clone one base away is much larger, so this may be a read error. The J gene is TRBJ2-3, the V gene TRBV5-1; TRBD2 matches 10 bases. The CDR3 length is 16 residues. Looked up from germline, CDR1 is SGHRS and CDR2 is YFSETQ. In DNA form, the CDR3 reads TGCGCCAGCAGCTTGGCTAGCGGGAGCGCAACAGATAGGCAGTATTTT. Protein: CASSLASGSATDRQYF.

This clonotype was seen many times. V usage is TRBV28 and J usage is TRBJ2-3; the D gene is possibly TRBD1 (5 bases). The V and J ends lost 2 bases and 6 bases respectively, with 12 bases between them. In germline, CDR1 is MDHEN, CDR2 SYDVKM. This CDR3 is 14 amino acids long. As DNA, the CDR3 is TGTGCCAGCAGTTTAGGTCAGGGTGGGGATACGCAGTATTTT. Its translation is CASSLGQGGDTQYF. The variable domain in full, completed from reference TRBV28 and TRBJ2-3, reads DVKVTQSSRYLVKRTGEKVFLECVQDMDHENMFWYRQDPGLGLRLIYFSYDVKMKEKGDIPEGYSVSREKKERFSLILESASTNQTSMYLCASSLGQGGDTQYFGPGTRLTVL.

This clonotype was counted ten times or more. This chain connects TRBV2 to TRBJ2-5, with 7 bases lining up with TRBD1. Trimming took 10 bases from V and 2 from J; bases not matched to a gene: 7. The CDR3 is made up of 13 amino acids. Germline loops: CDR1 SNHLY, CDR2 FYNNEI. The CDR3 DNA is TGTGCCAAGACAGGGTTTAGACAAGAGACCCAGTACTTC. Its protein is CAKTGFRQETQYF.

At least ten counts were recorded for this clonotype. The chain is built from TRBV5-1 and TRBJ2-3; tentatively, D is TRBD2 (7 bases). Between the trimmed V and J ends, which lost 4 bases and 3 bases, there was a span of 24 bases. The CDR3 contains 18 residues. Germline CDR1 is SGHRS and CDR2 is YFSETQ. Here the CDR3 reads CASSDAGRGAGVTDTQYF. The CDR3 DNA reads as TGCGCCAGCAGCGACGCCGGACGGGGGGCGGGAGTAACAGATACGCAGTATTTT.

A word on this clonotype: Possible read error: a much larger clone is one base away. The rearrangement links TRBV6-2 or TRBV6-3 to TRBJ1-2; 11 bases match TRBD1. The CDR3 has 17 residues. J was trimmed by 6 bases and V by 6 bases; bases with no gene match: 15. The germline V gene encodes CDR1 MNHEY and CDR2 SVGEGT. CDR3 protein: CASRGPGTGGFGNGYTF. CDR3 DNA sequence: TGTGCCAGCAGAGGTCCCGGGACAGGGGGTTTTGGCAATGGCTACACCTTC.

The V and J genes are TRBV10-3 and TRBJ1-1, with D maybe TRBD1 (6 bases). The V end lost 5 bases, the J end lost 7 bases, and 14 bases lay between the germline ends. The length of the CDR3 is 13 residues. Germline V gene lookup returns CDR1 ENHRY and CDR2 SYGVKD. The CDR3 DNA is TGTGCCATCAGTCCAGGGGCCCGCATTGAAGCTTTCTTT. Encoded protein: CAISPGARIEAFF.

This clonotype came up many times. The chain is built from TRBV12-3 or TRBV12-4 and TRBJ2-1, with 10 positions matching TRBD2. The CDR3 is 15 amino acids. V lost 2 bases to trimming and J lost 7 bases; unmatched junction nucleotides: 5. Here the CDR3 reads CASSLNSGGLNEQFF. As DNA, the CDR3 is TGTGCCAGCAGTTTAAATAGCGGGGGGTTGAATGAGCAGTTCTTC.

This clonotype was counted many times. This sequence joins TRBV5-1 and TRBJ2-1, with D perhaps being TRBD1 or TRBD2 (5 bases each). Germline loops: CDR1 SGHRS, CDR2 YFSETQ. CDR3 length: 14 amino acids. Trimming shortened V by 0 bases and J by 7 bases, and 11 bases separated the two germline ends. DNA for the CDR3: TGCGCCAGCAGCTTGGGAGAAGGGACGAATGAGCAGTTCTTC. Translation: CASSLGEGTNEQFF.

This chain joins TRBV28 and TRBJ1-2; D ambiguous. Trimming pared 10 bases from V and 0 bases from J, leaving 6 bases between. Germline CDR1 reads MDHEN; CDR2 reads SYDVKM. This CDR3 is built from 11 residues. The CDR3 nucleotides are TGTGCCACCGAATCTAACTATGGCTACACCTTC. This codes for CATESNYGYTF.

This clonotype was counted many times. V gene TRBV6-5 combines with J gene TRBJ2-6, with D uncertain. V dropped 2 bases and J dropped 2 bases, with 7 bases sitting between them. CDR3 length equals 15 residues. The germline V gene has CDR1 MNHEY and CDR2 SVGAGI. CDR3 in amino acids: CASSYSTPGANVLTF. CDR3 coding DNA: TGTGCCAGCAGTTACAGTACCCCTGGGGCCAACGTCCTGACTTTC.

This clonotype was seen ten or more times. This chain joins TRBV7-3 and TRBJ2-1; TRBD1 aligns across 7 bases. With V trimmed by 5 bases and J by 2 bases, 9 bases remained unmatched. Germline CDR1 reads SGHTA; CDR2 reads FQGTGA. This CDR3 has 16 residues. In DNA, the CDR3 is TGTGCCAGCAGCCACAGGGGTGGAACGACCTACAATGAGCAGTTCTTC. It yields the protein CASSHRGGTTYNEQFF.

This clonotype appeared many times. The V call is TRBV28, the J call TRBJ2-3, with D perhaps matching TRBD1 or TRBD2 (5 bases each). In germline, CDR1 is MDHEN, CDR2 SYDVKM. This CDR3 is built from 20 residues. V lost 4 bases and J lost 4, with 30 bases in between. For the CDR3, the DNA is TGTGCCAGCAGTTATCTCGGCCTATGGGGGAAGGGTAACTTTGCAGATACGCAGTATTTT. This sequence encodes CASSYLGLWGKGNFADTQYF.

This clonotype was seen a few times. The chain joins TRBV28 to TRBJ1-5, with 8 bases aligning to TRBD1. The germline V gene encodes CDR1 MDHEN and CDR2 SYDVKM. This CDR3 region has 15 residues. J gave up 3 bases and V 3 bases, and 4 bases lay outside the gene matches. CDR3 amino acids: CASSLDRVDNQPQHF. In nucleotides, the CDR3 is TGTGCCAGCAGTTTGGACAGGGTAGACAATCAGCCCCAGCATTTT. The full variable domain, in which reference TRBV28 and TRBJ1-5 provide the parts outside the CDR3, is DVKVTQSSRYLVKRTGEKVFLECVQDMDHENMFWYRQDPGLGLRLIYFSYDVKMKEKGDIPEGYSVSREKKERFSLILESASTNQTSMYLCASSLDRVDNQPQHFGDGTRLSIL.